The following is a TCR beta chain sequence with its context. CDR1 is KGHDR, CDR2 SFDVKD, per germline. Trimming took 5 bases from V and 2 from J, leaving 5 bases between them. This CDR3 comprises 12 residues. The assay was immunoSEQ multiplex PCR, and TCRdb's table has in-frame clones only and misses some. The sample holds some 320,000 clones, roughly nine tenths seen once. The sample belongs to a study of blood T cell repertoires in COVID-19. Study context: Acute and convalescent COVID-19 samples came from the United States, Italy and Spain.

Categorization into cohorts depended on clinical history that participants reported. Donors in Cohort 3 who had recovered were those with two negative PCRs, healthcare professional clearance, or resolution of their symptoms. The chain carries TRBV24-1 and TRBJ1-2, with D perhaps matching TRBD1 (5 bases). Sequenced: PBMCs or T cells enriched from blood (not recorded which). The TCR was taken from a man aged 55 to 70 who had recovered from COVID-19. The CDR3 protein is CATSAGNYGYTF. Here the CDR3 DNA reads TGTGCCACCAGTGCAGGGAACTATGGCTACACCTTC.